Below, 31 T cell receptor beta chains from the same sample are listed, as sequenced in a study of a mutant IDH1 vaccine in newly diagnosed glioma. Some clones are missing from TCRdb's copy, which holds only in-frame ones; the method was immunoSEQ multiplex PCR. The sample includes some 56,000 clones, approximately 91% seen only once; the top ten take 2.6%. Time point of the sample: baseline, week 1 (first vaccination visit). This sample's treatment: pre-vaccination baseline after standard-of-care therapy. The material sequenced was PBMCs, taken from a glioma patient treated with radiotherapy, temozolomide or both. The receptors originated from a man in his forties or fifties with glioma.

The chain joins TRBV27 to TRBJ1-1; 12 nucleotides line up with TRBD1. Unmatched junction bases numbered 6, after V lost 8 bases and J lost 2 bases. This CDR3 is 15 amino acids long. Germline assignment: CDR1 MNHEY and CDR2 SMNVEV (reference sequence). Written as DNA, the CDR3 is TGTGCCAGCGGGGGACAGGGGGCCGTAAACACTGAAGCTTTCTTT. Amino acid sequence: CASGGQGAVNTEAFF.

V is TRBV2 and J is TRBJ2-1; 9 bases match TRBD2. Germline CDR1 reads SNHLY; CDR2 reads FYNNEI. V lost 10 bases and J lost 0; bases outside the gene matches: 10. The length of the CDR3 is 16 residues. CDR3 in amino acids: CATRAGGSSSYNEQFF. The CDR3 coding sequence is TGTGCCACCCGAGCGGGAGGCTCGAGCTCCTACAATGAGCAGTTCTTC. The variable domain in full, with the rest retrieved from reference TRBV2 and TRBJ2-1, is EPEVTQTPSHQVTQMGQEVILRCVPISNHLYFYWYRQILGQKVEFLVSFYNNEISEKSEIFDDQFSVERPDGSNFTLKIRSTKLEDSAMYFCATRAGGSSSYNEQFFGPGTRLTVL.

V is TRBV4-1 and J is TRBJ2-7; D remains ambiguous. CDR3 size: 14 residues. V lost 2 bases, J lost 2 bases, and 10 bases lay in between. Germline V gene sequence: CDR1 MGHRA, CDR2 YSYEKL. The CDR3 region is CASSQIDAAYEQYF. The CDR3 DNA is TGCGCCAGCAGCCAAATCGACGCGGCCTACGAGCAGTACTTC.

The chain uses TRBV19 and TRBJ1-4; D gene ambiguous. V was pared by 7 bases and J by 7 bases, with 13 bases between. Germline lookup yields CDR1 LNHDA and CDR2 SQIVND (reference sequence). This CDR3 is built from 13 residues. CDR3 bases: TGTGCCAGTAACGGGATAGGGATTGAAAAACTGTTTTTT. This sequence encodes CASNGIGIEKLFF.

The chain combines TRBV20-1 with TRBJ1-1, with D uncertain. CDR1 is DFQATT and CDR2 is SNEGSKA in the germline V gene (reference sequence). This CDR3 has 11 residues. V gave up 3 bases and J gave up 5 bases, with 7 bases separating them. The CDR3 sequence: CSARPRTEAFF. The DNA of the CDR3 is TGCAGTGCTAGGCCCCGGACTGAAGCTTTCTTT.

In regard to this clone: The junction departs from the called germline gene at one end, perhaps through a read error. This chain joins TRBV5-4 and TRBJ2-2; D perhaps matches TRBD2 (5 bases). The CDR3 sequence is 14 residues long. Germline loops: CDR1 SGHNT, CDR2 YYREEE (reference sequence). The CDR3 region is CASSFREPTRELFF. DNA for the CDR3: TGTGCCAGCAGCTTCCGGGAACCCACCCGGGAGCTGTTTTTT.

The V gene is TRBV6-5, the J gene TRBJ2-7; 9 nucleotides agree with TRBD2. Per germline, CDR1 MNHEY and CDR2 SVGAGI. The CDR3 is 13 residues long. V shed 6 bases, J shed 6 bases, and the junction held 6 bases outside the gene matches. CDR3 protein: CASRSGGSREQYF. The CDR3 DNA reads TGTGCCAGCAGGAGCGGGGGGTCACGCGAGCAGTACTTC.

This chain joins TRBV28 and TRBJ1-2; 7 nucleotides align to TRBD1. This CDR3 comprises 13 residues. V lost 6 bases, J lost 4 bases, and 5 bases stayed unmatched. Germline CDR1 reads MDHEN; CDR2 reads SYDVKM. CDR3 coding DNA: TGTGCCAGCAGCCCGGGACAGATCTATGGCTACACCTTC. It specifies CASSPGQIYGYTF.

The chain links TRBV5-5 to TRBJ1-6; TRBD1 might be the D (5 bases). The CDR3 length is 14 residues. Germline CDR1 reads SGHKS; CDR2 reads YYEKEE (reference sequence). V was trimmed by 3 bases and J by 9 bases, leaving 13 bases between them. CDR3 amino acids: CASSSRGVGSPLHF. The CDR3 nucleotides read TGTGCCAGCAGCTCCCGGGGGGTAGGTTCACCCCTCCACTTT.

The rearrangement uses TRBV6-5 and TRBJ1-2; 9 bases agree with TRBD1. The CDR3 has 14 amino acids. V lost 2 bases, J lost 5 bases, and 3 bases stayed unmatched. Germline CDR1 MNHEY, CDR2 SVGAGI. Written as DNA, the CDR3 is TGTGCCAGCAGTTACGACGGGACAGGGTATGGCTACACCTTC. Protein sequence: CASSYDGTGYGYTF.

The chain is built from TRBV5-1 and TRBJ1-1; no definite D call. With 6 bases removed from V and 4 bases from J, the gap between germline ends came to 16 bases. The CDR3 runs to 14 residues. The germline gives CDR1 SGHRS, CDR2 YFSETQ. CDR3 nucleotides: TGCGCCAGCAAGGTAGGCCCCGGAGTCACTGAAGCTTTCTTT. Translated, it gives CASKVGPGVTEAFF.

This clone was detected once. The CDR3 region is CASSLSSGLNIQYF. For the CDR3, the DNA is TGTGCCAGCAGCTTATCGTCAGGGTTAAACATTCAGTACTTC. This chain joins TRBV7-9 and TRBJ2-4; a possible D gene is TRBD1 (5 bases). This CDR3 has 14 amino acids. The V and J ends lost 2 bases and 6 bases respectively, with 11 bases between them. CDR1 is SEHNR and CDR2 is FQNEAQ in the germline V gene (reference sequence).

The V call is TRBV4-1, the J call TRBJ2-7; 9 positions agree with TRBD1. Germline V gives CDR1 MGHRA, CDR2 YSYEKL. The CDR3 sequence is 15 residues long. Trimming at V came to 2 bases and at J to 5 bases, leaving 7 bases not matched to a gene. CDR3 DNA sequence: TGCGCCAGCAGCCAACCGGGACAGGGTAGGAACGAGCAGTACTTC. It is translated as CASSQPGQGRNEQYF.

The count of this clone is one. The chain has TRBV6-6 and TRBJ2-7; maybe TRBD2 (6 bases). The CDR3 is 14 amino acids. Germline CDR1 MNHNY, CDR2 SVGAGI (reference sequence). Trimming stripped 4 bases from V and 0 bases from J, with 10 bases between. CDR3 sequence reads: CASSFPGSSYEQYF. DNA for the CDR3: TGTGCCAGCAGTTTCCCCGGGAGCTCCTACGAGCAGTACTTC.

The CDR3 nucleotides are TGTGCCAGCAGTTCCACGACATTTACCTACAATGAGCAGTTCTTC. This codes for CASSSTTFTYNEQFF. The chain uses TRBV6-5 and TRBJ2-1, with no clear D. CDR1 is MNHEY and CDR2 is SVGAGI in the germline V gene. This CDR3 is built from 15 residues. Trimming took off 4 bases at V and 2 bases at J, with 12 bases between the two ends.

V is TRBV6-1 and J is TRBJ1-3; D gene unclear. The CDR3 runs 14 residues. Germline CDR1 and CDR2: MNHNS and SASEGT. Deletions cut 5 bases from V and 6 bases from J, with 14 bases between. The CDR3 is CASSKISQANTIYF. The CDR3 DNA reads TGTGCCAGCAGTAAGATTAGTCAGGCAAACACCATATATTTT.

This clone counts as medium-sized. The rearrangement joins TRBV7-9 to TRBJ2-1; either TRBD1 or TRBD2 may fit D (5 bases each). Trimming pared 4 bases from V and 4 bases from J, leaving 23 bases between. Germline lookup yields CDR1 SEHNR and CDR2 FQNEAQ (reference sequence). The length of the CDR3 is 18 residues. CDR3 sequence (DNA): TGTGCCAGCAGCTCGCCGGTTGGGACGGCAGGCGGGTACAATGAGCAGTTCTTC. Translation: CASSSPVGTAGGYNEQFF.

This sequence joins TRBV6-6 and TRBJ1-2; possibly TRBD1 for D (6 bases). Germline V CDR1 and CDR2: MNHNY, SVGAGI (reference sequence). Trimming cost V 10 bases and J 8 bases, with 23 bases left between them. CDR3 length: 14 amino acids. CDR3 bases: TGTGCCATCCGCGCCGGGCAGGGGATGGGAGGCTACACCTTC. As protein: CAIRAGQGMGGYTF.

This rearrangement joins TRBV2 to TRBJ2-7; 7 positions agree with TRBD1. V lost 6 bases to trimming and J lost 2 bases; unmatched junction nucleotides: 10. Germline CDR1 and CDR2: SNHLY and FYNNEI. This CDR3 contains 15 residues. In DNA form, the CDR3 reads TGTGCCAGCAGGGCAAATCCAGGGACAGCCTACGAGCAGTACTTC. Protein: CASRANPGTAYEQYF.

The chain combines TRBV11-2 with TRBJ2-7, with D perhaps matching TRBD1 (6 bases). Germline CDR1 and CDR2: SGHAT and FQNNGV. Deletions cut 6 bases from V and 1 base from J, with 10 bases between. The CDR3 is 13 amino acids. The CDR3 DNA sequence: TGTGCCAGCAGTCACACAGGGTCCTACGAGCAGTACTTC. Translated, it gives CASSHTGSYEQYF.

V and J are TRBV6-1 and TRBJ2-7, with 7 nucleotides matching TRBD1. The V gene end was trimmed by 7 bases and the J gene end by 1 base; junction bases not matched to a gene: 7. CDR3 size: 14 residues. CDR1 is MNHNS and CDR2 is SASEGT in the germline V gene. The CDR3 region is CASTGTADSYEQYF. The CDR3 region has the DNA TGTGCCAGCACCGGGACAGCAGATTCCTACGAGCAGTACTTC.

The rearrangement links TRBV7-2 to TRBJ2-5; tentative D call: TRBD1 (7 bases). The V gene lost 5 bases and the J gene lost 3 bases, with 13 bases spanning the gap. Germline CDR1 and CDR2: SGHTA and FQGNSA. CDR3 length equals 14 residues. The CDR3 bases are TGTGCCAGCAGCGTAACAGGGGAGGAAGAGACCCAGTACTTC. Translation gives CASSVTGEEETQYF. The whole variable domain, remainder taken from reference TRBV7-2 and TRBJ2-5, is GAGVSQSPSNKVTEKGKDVELRCDPISGHTALYWYRQSLGQGLEFLIYFQGNSAPDKSGLPSDRFSAERTGGSVSTLTIQRTQQEDSAVYLCASSVTGEEETQYFGPGTRLLVL.

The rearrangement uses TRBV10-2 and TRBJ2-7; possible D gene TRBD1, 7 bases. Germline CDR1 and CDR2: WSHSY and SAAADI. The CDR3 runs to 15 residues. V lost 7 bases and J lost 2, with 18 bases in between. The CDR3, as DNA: TGCGCCAGCAATATACCTGGAGGGGGCCCCTACGAGCAGTACTTC. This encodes CASNIPGGGPYEQYF.

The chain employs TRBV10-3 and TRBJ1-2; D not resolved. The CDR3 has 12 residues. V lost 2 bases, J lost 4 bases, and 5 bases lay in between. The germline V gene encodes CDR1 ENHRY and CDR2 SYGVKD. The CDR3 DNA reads TGTGCCATCAGTGAGGTTTCCTATGGCTACACCTTC. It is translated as CAISEVSYGYTF.

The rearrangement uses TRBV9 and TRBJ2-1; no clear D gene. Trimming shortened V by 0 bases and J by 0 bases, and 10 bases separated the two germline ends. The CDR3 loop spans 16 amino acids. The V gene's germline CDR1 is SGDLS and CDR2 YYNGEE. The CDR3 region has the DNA TGTGCCAGCAGCGTAGCTGGCCCAAGCTCCTACAATGAGCAGTTCTTC. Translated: CASSVAGPSSYNEQFF.

This CDR3 reads CASSPRWAATYGYTF. DNA of the CDR3: TGTGCCAGCAGCCCTCGATGGGCAGCAACCTATGGCTACACCTTC. The V call is TRBV27, the J call TRBJ1-2, with D hard to call. Trimming took off 6 bases at V and 4 bases at J, with 18 bases between the two ends. The CDR3 loop spans 15 amino acids. CDR1 and CDR2 (germline): MNHEY, SMNVEV (reference sequence).

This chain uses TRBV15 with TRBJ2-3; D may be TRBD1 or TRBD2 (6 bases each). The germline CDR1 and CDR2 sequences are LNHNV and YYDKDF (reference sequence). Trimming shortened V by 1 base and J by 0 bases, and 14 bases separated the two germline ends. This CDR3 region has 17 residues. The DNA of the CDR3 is TGTGCCACCAGCAGAGGGGGGGCGGGTCTAAGCACAGATACGCAGTATTTT. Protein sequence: CATSRGGAGLSTDTQYF.

The CDR3 protein is CASSLPPGRGPSYNSPLHF. The CDR3 DNA reads as TGTGCCAGCAGTCTACCCCCCGGCAGGGGGCCCTCCTATAATTCACCCCTCCACTTT. V and J are TRBV28 and TRBJ1-6, with 8 bases lining up with TRBD1. This CDR3 comprises 19 residues. Germline CDR1 is MDHEN and CDR2 is SYDVKM. Germline trimming cut 5 bases from V and 0 bases from J; bases unmatched to any gene: 12.

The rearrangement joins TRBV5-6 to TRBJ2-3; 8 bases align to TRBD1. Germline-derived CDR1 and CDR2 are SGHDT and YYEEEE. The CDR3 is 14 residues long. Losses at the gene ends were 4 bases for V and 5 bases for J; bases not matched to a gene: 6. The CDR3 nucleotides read TGTGCCAGCAGCCCTCTACAGGGGGGAGATACGCAGTATTTT. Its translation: CASSPLQGGDTQYF.

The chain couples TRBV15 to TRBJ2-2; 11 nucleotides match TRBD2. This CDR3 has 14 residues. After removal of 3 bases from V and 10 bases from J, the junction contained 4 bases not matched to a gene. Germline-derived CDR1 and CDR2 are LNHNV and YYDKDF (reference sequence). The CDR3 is CATSRGLAAAELFF. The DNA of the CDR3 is TGTGCCACCAGCAGGGGACTAGCGGCGGCGGAGCTGTTTTTT. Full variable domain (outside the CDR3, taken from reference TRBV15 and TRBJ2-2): DAMVIQNPRYQVTQFGKPVTLSCSQTLNHNVMYWYQQKSSQAPKLLFHYYDKDFNNEADTPDNFQSRRPNTSFCFLDIRSPGLGDTAMYLCATSRGLAAAELFFGEGSRLTVL.

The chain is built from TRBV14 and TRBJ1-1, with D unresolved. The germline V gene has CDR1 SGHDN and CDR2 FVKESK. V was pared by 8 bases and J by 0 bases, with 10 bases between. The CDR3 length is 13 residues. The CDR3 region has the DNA TGTGCCAGCTCAGCCTCCTTGAACACTGAAGCTTTCTTT. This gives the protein CASSASLNTEAFF.